The rows below give T cell receptor beta chains drawn from one sample of a study of blood T cell repertoires in COVID-19. Here immunoSEQ multiplex PCR was the method, and the copy in TCRdb shows in-frame clones only, minus some. The table has 200,000 to 300,000 clones, around nine tenths seen once. Sequencing was done on a sample of peripheral blood. The origin of the receptors is a man aged 40-55 years who had recovered from COVID-19. Both conserved end residues are part of each CDR3.

j_gene: TRBJ2-1; v_gene: TRBV19; CDR3aa: CASSIVWLAGNNEQFF
j_gene: TRBJ2-1; v_gene: TRBV5-5; CDR3aa: CASSLKAGQSYNEQFF
j_gene: TRBJ2-1; v_gene: TRBV25-1; CDR3aa: CASSLWTGGIGEQFF
j_gene: TRBJ2-1; v_gene: TRBV24-1; CDR3aa: CATSDPLYNEQFF
j_gene: TRBJ1-2; v_gene: TRBV15; CDR3aa: CATSTGTGDGYTF
j_gene: TRBJ1-2; v_gene: TRBV7-2; CDR3aa: CASSLEPWDSANYGYTF
j_gene: TRBJ1-2; v_gene: TRBV2; CDR3aa: CASNGLRQGPLGYGYTF
j_gene: TRBJ2-5; v_gene: TRBV30; CDR3aa: CAWKKGEETQYF
j_gene: TRBJ1-5; v_gene: TRBV6-1; CDR3aa: CASSERDNYSNQPQHF
j_gene: TRBJ1-2; v_gene: TRBV5-8; CDR3aa: CASSLGQGRGYGYTF
j_gene: TRBJ2-7; v_gene: TRBV7-9; CDR3aa: CASSSPGQPSVQYF
j_gene: TRBJ2-2; v_gene: TRBV7-8; CDR3aa: CASSSLLAFANTGELFF
j_gene: TRBJ1-2; v_gene: TRBV15; CDR3aa: CATSSLTGGLGGYTF
j_gene: TRBJ1-2; v_gene: TRBV4-1; CDR3aa: CASSQDWLDREGWGYGYTF
j_gene: TRBJ2-3; v_gene: TRBV5-6; CDR3aa: CASSLVQQDTQYF
j_gene: TRBJ2-7; v_gene: TRBV30; CDR3aa: CAWTGAREQYF
j_gene: TRBJ2-1; v_gene: TRBV18; CDR3aa: CASSPSKETGGSYEQFF
j_gene: TRBJ2-3; v_gene: TRBV6-5; CDR3aa: CASTARGGPPNTQYF
j_gene: TRBJ2-3; v_gene: TRBV7-9; CDR3aa: CASSPTSGRGADTQYF
j_gene: TRBJ2-7; v_gene: TRBV3-1/TRBV3-2; CDR3aa: CASSPSWSGGDEQYF
j_gene: TRBJ2-1; v_gene: TRBV4-3; CDR3aa: CASSQDHAGGGNEQFF
j_gene: TRBJ2-3; v_gene: TRBV14; CDR3aa: CASSQDLLTRLDTDTQYF
j_gene: TRBJ2-7; v_gene: TRBV4-3; CDR3aa: CASSQPCYEQYF
j_gene: TRBJ2-2; v_gene: TRBV2; CDR3aa: CASSPLRGNTGELFF
j_gene: TRBJ2-7; v_gene: TRBV6-2/TRBV6-3; CDR3aa: CASSPVAGLLSYEQYF
j_gene: TRBJ2-3; v_gene: TRBV7-9; CDR3aa: CASSTIQGLGTDTQYF
j_gene: TRBJ2-4; v_gene: TRBV18; CDR3aa: CASSPGTELAKNIQYF